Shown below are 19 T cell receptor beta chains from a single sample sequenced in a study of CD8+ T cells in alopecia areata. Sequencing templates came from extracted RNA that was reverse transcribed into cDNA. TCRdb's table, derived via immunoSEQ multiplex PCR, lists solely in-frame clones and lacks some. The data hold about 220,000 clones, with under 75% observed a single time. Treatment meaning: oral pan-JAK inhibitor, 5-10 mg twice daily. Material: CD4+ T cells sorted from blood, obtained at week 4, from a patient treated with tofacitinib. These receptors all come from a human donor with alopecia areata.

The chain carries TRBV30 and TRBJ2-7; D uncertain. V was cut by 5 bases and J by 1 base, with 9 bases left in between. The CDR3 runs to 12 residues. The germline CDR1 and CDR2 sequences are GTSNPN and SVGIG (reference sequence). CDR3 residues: CAWATGSYEQYF. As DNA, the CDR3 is TGTGCCTGGGCCACCGGGTCCTACGAGCAGTACTTC.

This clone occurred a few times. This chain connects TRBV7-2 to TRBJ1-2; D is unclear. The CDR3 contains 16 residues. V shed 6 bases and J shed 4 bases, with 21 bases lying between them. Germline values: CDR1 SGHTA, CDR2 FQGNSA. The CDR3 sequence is CASRNPSREWGYGYTF. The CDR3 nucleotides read TGTGCCAGCAGGAACCCATCGAGGGAATGGGGCTATGGCTACACCTTC.

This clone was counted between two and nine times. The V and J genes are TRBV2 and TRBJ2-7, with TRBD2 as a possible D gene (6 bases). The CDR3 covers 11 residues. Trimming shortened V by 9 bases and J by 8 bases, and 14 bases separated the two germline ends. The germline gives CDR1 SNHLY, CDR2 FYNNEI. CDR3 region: CASATGGKQYF. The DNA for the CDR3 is TGTGCCAGTGCAACCGGGGGAAAGCAGTACTTC. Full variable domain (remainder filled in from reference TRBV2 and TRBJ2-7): EPEVTQTPSHQVTQMGQEVILRCVPISNHLYFYWYRQILGQKVEFLVSFYNNEISEKSEIFDDQFSVERPDGSNFTLKIRSTKLEDSAMYFCASATGGKQYFGPGTRLTVT.

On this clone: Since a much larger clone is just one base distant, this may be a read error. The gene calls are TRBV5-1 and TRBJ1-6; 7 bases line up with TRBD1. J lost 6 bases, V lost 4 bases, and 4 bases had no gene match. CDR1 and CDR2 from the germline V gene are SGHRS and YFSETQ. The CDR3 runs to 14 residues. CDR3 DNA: TGCGCCAGCAGCCCCGGACAGGCTAATTCACCCCTCCACTTT. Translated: CASSPGQANSPLHF.

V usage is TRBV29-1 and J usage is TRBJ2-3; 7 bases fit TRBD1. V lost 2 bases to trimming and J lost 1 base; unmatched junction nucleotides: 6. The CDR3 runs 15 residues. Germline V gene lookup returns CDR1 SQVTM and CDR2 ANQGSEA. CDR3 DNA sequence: TGCAGCGTTGAACCGGGACAGAGCCGCACAGATACGCAGTATTTT. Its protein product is CSVEPGQSRTDTQYF.

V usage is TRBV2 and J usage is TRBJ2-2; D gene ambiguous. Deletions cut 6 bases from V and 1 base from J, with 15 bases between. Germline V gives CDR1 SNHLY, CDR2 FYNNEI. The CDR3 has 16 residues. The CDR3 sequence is CASSLLTVMNTGELFF. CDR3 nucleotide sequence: TGTGCCAGCAGCCTGCTCACAGTGATGAACACCGGGGAGCTGTTTTTT.

CDR3 DNA: TGCGCCAGCAGCCAAGATTTTGGTTCACCCCTCCACTTT. It specifies CASSQDFGSPLHF. J is TRBJ1-6 and V is TRBV4-3; unclear D gene. The V end was cut by 0 bases, the J end by 9 bases, with 6 bases between. The CDR3 is made up of 13 amino acids. Germline-derived CDR1 and CDR2 are LGHNA and YSLEER.

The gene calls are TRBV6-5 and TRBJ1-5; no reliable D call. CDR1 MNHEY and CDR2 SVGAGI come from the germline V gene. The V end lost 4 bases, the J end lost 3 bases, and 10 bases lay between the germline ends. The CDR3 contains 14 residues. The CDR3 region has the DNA TGTGCCAGCAGTTCTCAGGAAAACAATCAGCCCCAGCATTTT. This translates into CASSSQENNQPQHF.

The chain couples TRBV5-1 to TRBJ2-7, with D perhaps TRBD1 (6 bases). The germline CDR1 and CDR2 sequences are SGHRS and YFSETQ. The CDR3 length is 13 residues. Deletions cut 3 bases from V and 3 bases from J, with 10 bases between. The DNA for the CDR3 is TGCGCCAGCAGCTGGGGGACAAACTACGAGCAGTACTTC. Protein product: CASSWGTNYEQYF.

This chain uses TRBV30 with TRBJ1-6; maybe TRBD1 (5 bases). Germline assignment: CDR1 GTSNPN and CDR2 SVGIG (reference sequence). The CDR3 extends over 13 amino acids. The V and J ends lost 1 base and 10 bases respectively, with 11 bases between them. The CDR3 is CAWSGGGWSPLHF. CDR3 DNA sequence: TGTGCCTGGAGTGGTGGGGGTTGGTCACCCCTCCACTTT.

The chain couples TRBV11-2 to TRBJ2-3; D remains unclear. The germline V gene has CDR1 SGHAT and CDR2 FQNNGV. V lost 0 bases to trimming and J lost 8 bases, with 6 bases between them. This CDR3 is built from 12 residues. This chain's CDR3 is CASSLDPGTQYF. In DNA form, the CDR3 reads TGTGCCAGCAGCTTAGACCCGGGTACGCAGTATTTT.

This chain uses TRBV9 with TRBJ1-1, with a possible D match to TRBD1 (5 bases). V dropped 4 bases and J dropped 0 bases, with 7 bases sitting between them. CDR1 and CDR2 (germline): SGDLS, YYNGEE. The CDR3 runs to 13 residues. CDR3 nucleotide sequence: TGTGCCAGCAGCCTACAGGTGAACACTGAAGCTTTCTTT. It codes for CASSLQVNTEAFF.

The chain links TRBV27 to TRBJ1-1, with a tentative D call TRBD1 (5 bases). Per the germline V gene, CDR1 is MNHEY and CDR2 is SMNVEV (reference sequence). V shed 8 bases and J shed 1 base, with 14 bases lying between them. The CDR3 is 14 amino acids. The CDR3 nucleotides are TGTGCCAGCTCAAGACTTGGACAGAACACTGAAGCTTTCTTT. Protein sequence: CASSRLGQNTEAFF.

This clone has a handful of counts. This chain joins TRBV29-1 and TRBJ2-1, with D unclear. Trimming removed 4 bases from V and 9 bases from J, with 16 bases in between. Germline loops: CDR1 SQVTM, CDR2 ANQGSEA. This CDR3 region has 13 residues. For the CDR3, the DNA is TGCAGCGTTGTCCGTAGGCAAGCAAGTGAGCAGTTCTTC. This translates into CSVVRRQASEQFF.

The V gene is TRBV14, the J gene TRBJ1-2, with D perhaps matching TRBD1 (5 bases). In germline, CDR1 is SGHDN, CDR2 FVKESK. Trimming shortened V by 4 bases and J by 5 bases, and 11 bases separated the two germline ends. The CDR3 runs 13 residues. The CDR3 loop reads CASSPGDPYGYTF. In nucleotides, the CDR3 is TGTGCCAGCAGCCCGGGGGATCCTTATGGCTACACCTTC.

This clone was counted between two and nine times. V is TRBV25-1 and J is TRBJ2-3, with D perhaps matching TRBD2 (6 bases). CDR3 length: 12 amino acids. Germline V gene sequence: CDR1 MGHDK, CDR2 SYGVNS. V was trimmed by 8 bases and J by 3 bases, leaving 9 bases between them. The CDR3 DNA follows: TGTGCCAGCGGTGGGGGGACAGATACGCAGTATTTT. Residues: CASGGGTDTQYF.

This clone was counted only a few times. The CDR3 region is CAISPREGSSSGANVLTF. CDR3 nucleotides: TGTGCCATCAGTCCTAGGGAGGGGTCGAGCTCTGGGGCCAACGTCCTGACTTTC. The genes are TRBV10-3 and TRBJ2-6; TRBD2 matches at 7 bases. J gave up 0 bases and V 5 bases, and 10 bases lay outside the gene matches. This CDR3 contains 18 residues. CDR1 and CDR2 from the germline V gene are ENHRY and SYGVKD.

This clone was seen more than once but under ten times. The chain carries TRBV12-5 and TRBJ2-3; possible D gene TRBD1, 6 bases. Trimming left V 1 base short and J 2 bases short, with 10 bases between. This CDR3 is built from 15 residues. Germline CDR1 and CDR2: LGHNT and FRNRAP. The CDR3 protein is CASGLGTEYTDTQYF. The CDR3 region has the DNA TGTGCTAGTGGTTTGGGGACAGAGTACACAGATACGCAGTATTTT.

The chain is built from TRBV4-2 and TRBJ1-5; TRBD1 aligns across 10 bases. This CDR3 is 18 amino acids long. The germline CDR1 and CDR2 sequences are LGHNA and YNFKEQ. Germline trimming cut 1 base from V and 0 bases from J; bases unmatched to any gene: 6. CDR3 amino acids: CASSQGQGAVYSNQPQHF. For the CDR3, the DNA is TGTGCCAGCAGCCAAGGACAGGGGGCGGTTTATAGCAATCAGCCCCAGCATTTT.